The T cell receptor (beta chain) described here comes from a study of control samples from healthy donors and cancer patients. The method was immunoSEQ multiplex PCR; TCRdb's version includes in-frame clones alone and lacks a portion of them. The table records approximately 59,000 clones, around 87% of them present only once. In germline, CDR1 is MNHEY, CDR2 SVGAGI. Trimming stripped 6 bases from V and 3 bases from J, with 17 bases between. CDR3 size: 15 residues. This receptor was taken from a woman aged 60-75 years with lung cancer. Source material: PBMCs. V is TRBV6-5 and J is TRBJ1-1, with D tentatively TRBD1 (6 bases). The CDR3 here is CASSQGSVGHTEAFF. CDR3 DNA sequence: TGTGCCAGCAGCCAGGGGTCTGTGGGACACACTGAAGCTTTCTTT.